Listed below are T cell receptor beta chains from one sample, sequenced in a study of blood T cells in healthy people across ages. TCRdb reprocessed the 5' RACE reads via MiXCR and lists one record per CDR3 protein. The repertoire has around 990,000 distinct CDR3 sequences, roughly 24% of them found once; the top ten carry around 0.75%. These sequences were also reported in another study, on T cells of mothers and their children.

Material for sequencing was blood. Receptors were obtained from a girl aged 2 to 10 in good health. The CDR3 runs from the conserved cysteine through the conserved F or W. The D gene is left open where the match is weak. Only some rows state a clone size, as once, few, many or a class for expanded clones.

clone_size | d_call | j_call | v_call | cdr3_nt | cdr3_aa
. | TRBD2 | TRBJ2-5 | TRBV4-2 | TGTGCCAGCAGCCAAGAGGGACTAAATGAGGAGACCCAGTACTTC | CASSQEGLNEETQYF
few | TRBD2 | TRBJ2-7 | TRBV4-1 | TGCGCCAGCAGCCAAGGGACGGGACTAGCCCCGGGGGAGCAGTACTTC | CASSQGTGLAPGEQYF
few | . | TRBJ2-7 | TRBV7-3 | TGTGCCAGCAGCTCCCAGCCTAGTGACGAGCAGTACTTC | CASSSQPSDEQYF
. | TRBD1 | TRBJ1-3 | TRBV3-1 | TGTGCCAGCAGCCAAACACCGACAGGGGGCAACACCATATATTTT | CASSQTPTGGNTIYF
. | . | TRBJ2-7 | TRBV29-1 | TGCAGCGTTGTTCCTCGGACAGAGTCCGAGCAGTACTTC | CSVVPRTESEQYF
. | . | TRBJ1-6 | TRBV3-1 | TGTGCCAGCAGCCAATTCGGGAGTAATTCACCCCTCCACTTT | CASSQFGSNSPLHF
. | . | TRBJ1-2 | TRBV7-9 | TGTGCCAGCAGCTCTATCGAGTCTGTTATCGACTATGGCTACACCTTC | CASSSIESVIDYGYTF
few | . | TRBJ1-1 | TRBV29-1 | TGCAGCGCGTCCCTGGTCCCTGAAGCTTTCTTT | CSASLVPEAFF
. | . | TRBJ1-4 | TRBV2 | TGTGCCAGCAGTGATTTCGGGGGGCTGCTTGCTAATGAAAAACTGTTTTTT | CASSDFGGLLANEKLFF
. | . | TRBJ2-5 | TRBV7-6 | TGTGCCAGCAGCTTAGGAGAGGGGGGCCCGTCCGGGGAGACCCAGTACTTC | CASSLGEGGPSGETQYF
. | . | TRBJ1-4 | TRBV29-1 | TGCAGCGTCTATCAAAGGGATGTTGGAAAACTGTTTTTT | CSVYQRDVGKLFF
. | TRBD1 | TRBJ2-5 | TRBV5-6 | TGTGCCAGCGCCACACAGGGGACGGAGACCCAGTACTTC | CASATQGTETQYF
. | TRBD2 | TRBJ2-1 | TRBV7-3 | TGTGCCAGCAGCTCCTTAGCGGGAGGCGAGGGGGGTGAGCAGTTCTTC | CASSSLAGGEGGEQFF
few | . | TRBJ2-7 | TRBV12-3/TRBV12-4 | TGTGCCAGCACTCTACCGGGTGGGGGCTCCTTC | CASTLPGGGSF
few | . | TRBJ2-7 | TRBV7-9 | TGTGCCAGCAGGGTGGCGAGCTCCTACGAGCAGTACTTC | CASRVASSYEQYF
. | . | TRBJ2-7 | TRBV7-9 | TGTGCCATTTCCCGCCGGGGTAGCTACGAGCAGTACTTC | CAISRRGSYEQYF
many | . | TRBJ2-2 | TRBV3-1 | TGTGCCAGCAGCCAATTGTCCGCCTTCGGGGAGCTGTTTTTT | CASSQLSAFGELFF
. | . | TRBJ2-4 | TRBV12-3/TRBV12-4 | TGTGCCAGTTCAGGGGACCCTGGAAACATTCAGTACTTC | CASSGDPGNIQYF
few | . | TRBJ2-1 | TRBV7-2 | TGTGCCAGCACCCAGATTTACAATGAGCAGTTCTTC | CASTQIYNEQFF
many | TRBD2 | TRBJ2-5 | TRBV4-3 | TGCGCCAGCAGCCAAGAGCGGGGGGGCGAGACCCAGTACTTC | CASSQERGGETQYF
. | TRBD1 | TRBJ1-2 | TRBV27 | TGTGCCAGCAGACCCGGGACAGATTATGGCTACACCTTC | CASRPGTDYGYTF
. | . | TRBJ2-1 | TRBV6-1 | TGTGCCAGCAGTGAAGACCCAGCGGGCCTAATCCTCCCCTACAATGAGCAGTTCTTC | CASSEDPAGLILPYNEQFF
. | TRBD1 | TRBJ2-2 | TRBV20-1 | TGCAGTGCTAGAGATAACAGGGGCGGACAGAACACCGGGGAGCTGTTTTTT | CSARDNRGGQNTGELFF
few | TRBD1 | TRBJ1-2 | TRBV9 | TGTGCCAGCACCCTCATCCCGGGGGGGACAGGGACTAACTATGGCTACACCTTC | CASTLIPGGTGTNYGYTF
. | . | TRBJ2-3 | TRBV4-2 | TGTGCCAGCAGCCAAGATTTCGGAGGAGGAGGTTCTCCCACAGATACGCAGTATTTT | CASSQDFGGGGSPTDTQYF
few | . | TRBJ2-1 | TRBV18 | TGTGCCAGCTCACCCCGGGGACAGTCTAACCTTTCTCCGGAGGGCAATGAGCAGTTCTTC | CASSPRGQSNLSPEGNEQFF
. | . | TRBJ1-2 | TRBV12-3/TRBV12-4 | TGTGCCAGCAGTTTCGGGATTTCTACGTTTAACTATGGCTACACCTTC | CASSFGISTFNYGYTF
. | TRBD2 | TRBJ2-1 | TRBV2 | TGTGCCAGCAGTGTGAGCGGGACTAGCTCCTACAATGAGCAGTTCTTC | CASSVSGTSSYNEQFF
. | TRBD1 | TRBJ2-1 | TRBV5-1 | TGCGCCAGCAGCGCCGGGACAGGGGGTAAAGTTGAGCAGTTCTTC | CASSAGTGGKVEQFF
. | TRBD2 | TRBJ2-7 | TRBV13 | TGTGCCAGCAGCGTCGGAACTCTTAGCGGGAGGGCCTCATGGTACGAGCAGTACTTC | CASSVGTLSGRASWYEQYF
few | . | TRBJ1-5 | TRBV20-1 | TGCAGTGCTAGAATAGTGAATCAGCCCCAGCATTTT | CSARIVNQPQHF
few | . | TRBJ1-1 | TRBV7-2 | TGTGCCAGCAGCTTAGAAGGGGCCAGTGTTCGGGAAGCTTTCTTT | CASSLEGASVREAFF
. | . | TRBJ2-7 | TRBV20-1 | TGCAGTGCTAGATGGGACGGCTCCTACGAGCAGTACTTC | CSARWDGSYEQYF
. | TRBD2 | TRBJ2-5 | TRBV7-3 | TGTGCCAGCAGACTGACTAGCGGGTCCCAAGAGGCCCAGTACTTC | CASRLTSGSQEAQYF
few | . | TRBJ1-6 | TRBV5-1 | TGCGCCAGCAGCTTGGCCCCGGAGGGATATTCACCCCTCCACTTT | CASSLAPEGYSPLHF
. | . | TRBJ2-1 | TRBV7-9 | TGTGCCAGCAGCTCTACTTCGGGACCTCCCTACAATGAGCAGTTCTTC | CASSSTSGPPYNEQFF
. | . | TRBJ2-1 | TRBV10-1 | TGCGCCAGCAGTGAAAACTACCTTGGGGACAATGAGCAGTTCTTC | CASSENYLGDNEQFF
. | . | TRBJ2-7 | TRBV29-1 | TGCAGCGTCCTGGGGAGGACTGGCCAGTACGAGCAGTACTTC | CSVLGRTGQYEQYF
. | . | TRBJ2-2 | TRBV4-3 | TGCGCCAGCAGCCAAGATTTTCTCCTTGTGGGCGGGGAGCTGTTTTTT | CASSQDFLLVGGELFF
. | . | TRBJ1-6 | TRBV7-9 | TGTGCCAGCAGCTTTTTTCGAGGGGCGCGATCACCCCTCCACTTT | CASSFFRGARSPLHF